These T cell receptor beta chains were read from a single sample in a study of blood T cell repertoires in COVID-19. This table comes from immunoSEQ multiplex PCR, and its TCRdb copy is limited to in-frame clones, with some not included. The table has fewer than 95,000 clones, approximately 80% seen once. Sample: peripheral blood. These receptors were obtained from a human donor in a cohort sampled during active COVID-19. Each CDR3 is given with its conserved first and last residue. Each record gives: V gene, D gene, J gene, clone size, CDR3 protein, CDR3 DNA. The D gene is left open where the match is weak. Clone size is stated in some rows and not others, as once, few, many or a class when expanded.

TRBV2,TRBD1,TRBJ1-4,-,CASRRDRPNEKLFF,TGTGCCAGCCGCCGGGACAGGCCTAATGAAAAACTGTTTTTT
TRBV6-6,-,TRBJ1-1,-,CASSSRGSEAFF,TGTGCCAGCAGCTCTCGGGGTAGTGAAGCTTTCTTT
TRBV7-9,-,TRBJ2-2,-,CASSLSSGAGELFF,TGTGCCAGCAGCTTATCCTCGGGTGCCGGGGAGCTGTTTTTT
TRBV28,-,TRBJ1-2,once,CASQDSTNYGYTF,TGTGCCAGCCAGGACAGTACTAACTATGGCTACACCTTC
TRBV21-1,-,TRBJ1-1,-,CARAGDPNRTEAFF,TGTGCCAGGGCGGGCGACCCGAACCGAACTGAAGCTTTCTTT
TRBV6-1,-,TRBJ2-7,-,CASSEASSYEQYF,TGTGCCAGCAGTGAAGCGTCCAGCTACGAGCAGTACTTC
TRBV7-9,-,TRBJ2-7,-,CASSKRGGATDEQYF,TGTGCCAGCAGCAAAAGAGGGGGGGCAACGGACGAGCAGTACTTC
TRBV3-1/TRBV3-2,TRBD1,TRBJ1-2,once,CASSQEGQGIHGYTF,TGTGCCAGCAGCCAAGAGGGACAGGGTATCCATGGCTACACCTTC
TRBV6-5,TRBD1,TRBJ2-7,-,CASSTRDRVPYEQYF,TGTGCCAGCAGTACCCGGGACAGGGTCCCCTACGAGCAGTACTTC
TRBV10-2,-,TRBJ2-2,-,CASKRDQNTGELFF,TGCGCGAGCAAACGGGATCAGAACACCGGGGAGCTGTTTTTT
TRBV4-1,-,TRBJ1-2,-,CASSQPGRGSNYGYTF,TGCGCCAGCAGCCAACCCGGACGGGGATCCAACTATGGCTACACCTTC
TRBV5-1,TRBD1,TRBJ2-5,-,CASSTGQGTETQYF,TGCGCCAGCAGCACGGGACAGGGGACAGAGACCCAGTACTTC
TRBV27,TRBD1,TRBJ1-1,-,CASSYDRDWTEAFF,TGTGCCAGCAGTTACGACAGGGATTGGACTGAAGCTTTCTTT
TRBV11-2,TRBD1,TRBJ1-2,-,CASSFYPEKRQGGDYGYTF,TGTGCCAGCAGCTTTTACCCCGAAAAGAGACAGGGGGGGGACTATGGCTACACCTTC
TRBV6-5,TRBD1,TRBJ1-4,-,CASSLGQGGEKLFF,TGTGCCAGCAGTCTGGGACAGGGGGGCGAAAAACTGTTTTTT
TRBV30,TRBD2,TRBJ2-2,-,CAWGLANTGELFF,TGTGCCTGGGGACTAGCTAACACCGGGGAGCTGTTTTTT